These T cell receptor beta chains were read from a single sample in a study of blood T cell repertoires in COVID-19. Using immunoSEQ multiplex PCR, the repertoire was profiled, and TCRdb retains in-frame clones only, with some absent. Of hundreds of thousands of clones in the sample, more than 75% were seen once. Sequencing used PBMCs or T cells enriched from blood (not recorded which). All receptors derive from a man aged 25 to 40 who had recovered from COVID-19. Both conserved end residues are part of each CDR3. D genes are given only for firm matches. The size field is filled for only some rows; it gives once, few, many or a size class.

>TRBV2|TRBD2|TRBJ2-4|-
CASTRTSGSMGNIQYF
TGTGCCAGCACTCGGACTAGCGGGAGCATGGGAAACATTCAGTACTTC
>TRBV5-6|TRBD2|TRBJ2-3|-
CASSLGQVAGVGTDTQYF
TGTGCCAGCAGCTTGGGCCAGGTGGCGGGAGTAGGGACAGATACGCAGTATTTT
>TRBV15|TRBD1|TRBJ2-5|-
CATSGPGQGEETQYF
TGTGCCACCTCCGGACCGGGACAGGGGGAAGAGACCCAGTACTTC
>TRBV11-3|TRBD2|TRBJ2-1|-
CASSSGRLAGDANEQFF
TGTGCCAGCAGCTCAGGTCGCTTAGCGGGAGATGCCAATGAGCAGTTCTTC
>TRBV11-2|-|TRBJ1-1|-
CASSFQRTEAFF
TGTGCCAGCAGCTTCCAGCGCACTGAAGCTTTCTTT
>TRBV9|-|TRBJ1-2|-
CASSATVTANYGYTF
TGTGCCAGCAGCGCCACAGTCACAGCTAACTATGGCTACACCTTC
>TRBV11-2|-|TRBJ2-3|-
CANIGVRAGDTQYF
TGTGCCAACATCGGAGTCAGGGCAGGAGATACGCAGTATTTT
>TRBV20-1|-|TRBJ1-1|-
CSASRGGIGTEAFF
TGCAGTGCTAGTAGGGGGGGCATAGGGACTGAAGCTTTCTTT
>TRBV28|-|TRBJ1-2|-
CASSSRGRAFNYGYTF
TGTGCCAGCAGTTCCCGTGGGCGTGCCTTTAACTATGGCTACACCTTC
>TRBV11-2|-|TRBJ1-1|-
CASSEGQSEAFF
TGTGCCAGCAGCGAGGGACAAAGTGAAGCTTTCTTT
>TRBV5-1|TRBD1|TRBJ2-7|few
CASSLSGTGSGEQYF
TGCGCCAGCAGCCTATCCGGGACAGGGTCGGGGGAGCAGTACTTC